Listed here is a single T cell receptor beta chain. The antigen is unknown. CDR1 is DFQATT and CDR2 is SNEGSKA in the germline V gene (reference sequence). This CDR3 has 13 amino acids. V lost 3 bases and J lost 12; bases outside the gene matches: 12. For the second PCR, which ran for roughly 7 to 11 cycles, a sample-barcoded 5' primer and a J-beta primer mix were used. One entry per CDR3 protein, called by TCRdb with MiXCR from the 5' RACE reads. The table has approximately 690,000 distinct CDR3 sequences, less than 45% seen once; the top ten hold 30%. This sample was taken from a study of blood T cells in healthy people across ages. As for the study in general: Capture by template switching was about one barcoded beta molecule per two T cells.

Notes on the study in general: More naive CD4+ cells and higher diversity were found in long-lived than in aged donors. Diversity estimates drawn from one million T cells were deemed underestimates.

This sequence was found in a man of 80 years or more in good health. This chain joins TRBV20-1 and TRBJ1-2; TRBD1 matches at 8 bases. Sequences were obtained from blood. The CDR3 DNA is TGCAGTGCTAGCCCCGGACAGGGCTTTTCCGACACCTTC. Translated: CSASPGQGFSDTF.